The T cell receptor beta chain described here comes from a study of T cell responses to AZD1222 COVID-19 vaccine. Study observations and caveats: Regions 160-218 and 743-854 dominated among vaccine-associated CD4 TCRs spanning spike. Variant regions that are unmutated are reportedly the target of nearly half of spike-specific TCRs.

This CDR3 has 13 residues. V was clipped by 6 bases and J by 3 bases, with 10 bases between them. Looked up from germline, CDR1 is MDHEN and CDR2 is SYDVKM. Generated by immunoSEQ multiplex PCR, the TCRdb table keeps only in-frame clones and is missing some. The sample carries around 76,000 clones, around 83% recorded once. Note on this clone: Its antigen is currently unknown.

This rearrangement joins TRBV28 to TRBJ2-3; D is unresolved. Sequenced here: peripheral blood, sampled on day 0 of AZD1222 vaccination. The clonotype originates from an adult in good health. CDR3 bases: TGTGCCAGCAGGCCCTCAGGAACAGATACGCAGTATTTT. It is translated as CASRPSGTDTQYF.